This T cell receptor beta chain was retrieved from a study of shared clonotypes between healthy human individuals. This clone was seen only once. Data came from immunoSEQ multiplex PCR; TCRdb stores just in-frame clones and leaves some out. The sample carries about 1.5 million clones, 98% recorded once. The CDR3 contains 13 residues. The germline V and J ends were trimmed by 2 bases and 4 bases, with 7 bases remaining between them. The V gene's germline CDR1 is KGHSH and CDR2 LQKENI. The chain carries TRBV18 and TRBJ2-3; no firm D call. The source is a man in his thirties or forties in good health. Source material: naive CD4+ T cells sorted from blood. Indicated subset: CD45RA+ positively selected. CDR3 DNA sequence: TGTGCCAGCTCACCAAGGGATTCAGATACGCAGTATTTT. Encoded protein: CASSPRDSDTQYF.